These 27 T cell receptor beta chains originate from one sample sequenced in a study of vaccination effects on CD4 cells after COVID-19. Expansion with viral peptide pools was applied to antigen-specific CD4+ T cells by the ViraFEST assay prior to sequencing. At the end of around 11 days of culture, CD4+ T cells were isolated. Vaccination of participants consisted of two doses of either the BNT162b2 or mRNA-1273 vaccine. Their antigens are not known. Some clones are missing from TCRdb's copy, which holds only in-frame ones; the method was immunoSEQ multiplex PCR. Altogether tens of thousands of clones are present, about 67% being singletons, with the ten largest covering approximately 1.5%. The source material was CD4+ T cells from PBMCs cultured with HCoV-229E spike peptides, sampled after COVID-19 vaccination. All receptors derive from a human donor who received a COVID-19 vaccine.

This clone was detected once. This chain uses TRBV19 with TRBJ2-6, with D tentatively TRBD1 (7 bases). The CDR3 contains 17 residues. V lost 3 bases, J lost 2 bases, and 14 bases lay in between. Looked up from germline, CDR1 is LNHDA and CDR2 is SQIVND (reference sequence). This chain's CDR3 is CASSILTGTAGANVLTF. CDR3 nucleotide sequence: TGTGCCAGTAGTATTCTGACAGGGACTGCTGGGGCCAACGTCCTGACTTTC.

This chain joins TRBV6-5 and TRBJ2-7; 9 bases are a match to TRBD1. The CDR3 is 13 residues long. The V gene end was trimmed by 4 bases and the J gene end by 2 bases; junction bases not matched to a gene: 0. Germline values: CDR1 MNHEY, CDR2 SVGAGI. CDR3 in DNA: TGTGCCAGCAGTTGGGACAGGGCCTACGAGCAGTACGTC. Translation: CASSWDRAYEQYV.

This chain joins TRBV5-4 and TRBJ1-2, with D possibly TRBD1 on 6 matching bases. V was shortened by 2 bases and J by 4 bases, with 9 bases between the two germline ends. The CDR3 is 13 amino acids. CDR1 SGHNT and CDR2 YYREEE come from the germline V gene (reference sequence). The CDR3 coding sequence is TGTGCCAGCAGCTTTGACAGGATCTATGGCTACACCTTC. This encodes CASSFDRIYGYTF.

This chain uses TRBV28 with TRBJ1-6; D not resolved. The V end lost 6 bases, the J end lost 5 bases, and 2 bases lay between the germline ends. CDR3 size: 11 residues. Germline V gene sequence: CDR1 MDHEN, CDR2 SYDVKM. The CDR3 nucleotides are TGTGCCAGCAGCCATAATTCACCCCTCCACTTT. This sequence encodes CASSHNSPLHF. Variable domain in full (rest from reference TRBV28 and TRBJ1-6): DVKVTQSSRYLVKRTGEKVFLECVQDMDHENMFWYRQDPGLGLRLIYFSYDVKMKEKGDIPEGYSVSREKKERFSLILESASTNQTSMYLCASSHNSPLHFGNGTRLTVT.

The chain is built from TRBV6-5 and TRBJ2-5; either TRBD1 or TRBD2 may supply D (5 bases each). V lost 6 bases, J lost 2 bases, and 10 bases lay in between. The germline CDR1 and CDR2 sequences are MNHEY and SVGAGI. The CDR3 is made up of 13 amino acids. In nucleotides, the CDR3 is TGTGCCAGCAGGCCGGGGCCTCAAGAGACCCAGTACTTC. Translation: CASRPGPQETQYF.

The CDR3 loop is CASSQGSGASYQETQYF. In DNA, the CDR3 is TGTGCCAGCAGCCAAGGGTCCGGGGCTAGCTATCAAGAGACCCAGTACTTC. The chain employs TRBV14 and TRBJ2-5; tentatively, D is TRBD1 or TRBD2 (5 bases each). Trimming left V 1 base short and J 2 bases short, with 17 bases between. This CDR3 spans 17 amino acids. Looked up from germline, CDR1 is SGHDN and CDR2 is FVKESK.

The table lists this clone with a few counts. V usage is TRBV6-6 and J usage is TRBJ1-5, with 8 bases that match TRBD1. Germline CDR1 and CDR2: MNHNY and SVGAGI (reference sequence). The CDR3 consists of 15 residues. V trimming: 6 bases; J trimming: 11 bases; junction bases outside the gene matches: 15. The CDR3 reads CASRAGQGGDVTQHF. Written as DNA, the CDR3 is TGTGCCAGCAGAGCTGGACAGGGAGGCGACGTGACCCAGCATTTT.

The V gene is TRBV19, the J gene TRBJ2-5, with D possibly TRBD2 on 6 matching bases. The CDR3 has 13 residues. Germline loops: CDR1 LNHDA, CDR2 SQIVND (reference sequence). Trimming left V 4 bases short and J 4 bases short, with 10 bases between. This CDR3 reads CASSTGVRETQYF. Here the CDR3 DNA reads TGTGCCAGTAGTACGGGAGTGAGAGAGACCCAGTACTTC.

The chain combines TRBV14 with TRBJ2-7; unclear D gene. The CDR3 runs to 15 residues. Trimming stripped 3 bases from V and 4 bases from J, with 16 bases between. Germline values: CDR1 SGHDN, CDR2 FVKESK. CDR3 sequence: CASSQGWPGRYEQYV. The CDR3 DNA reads TGTGCCAGCAGCCAGGGTTGGCCAGGCCGATACGAGCAGTACGTC.

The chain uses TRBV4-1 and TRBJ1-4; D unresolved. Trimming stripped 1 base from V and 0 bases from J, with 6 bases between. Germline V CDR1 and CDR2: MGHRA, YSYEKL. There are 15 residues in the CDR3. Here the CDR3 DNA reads TGCGCCAGCAGCCAAGGTGGGGCAACTAATGAAAAACTGTTTTTT. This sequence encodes CASSQGGATNEKLFF.

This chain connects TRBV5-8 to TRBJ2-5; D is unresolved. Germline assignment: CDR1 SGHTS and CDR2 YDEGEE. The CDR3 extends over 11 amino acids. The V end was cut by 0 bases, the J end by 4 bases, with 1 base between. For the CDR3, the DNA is TGTGCCAGCAGCTTGGTAGAGACCCAGTACTTC. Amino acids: CASSLVETQYF.

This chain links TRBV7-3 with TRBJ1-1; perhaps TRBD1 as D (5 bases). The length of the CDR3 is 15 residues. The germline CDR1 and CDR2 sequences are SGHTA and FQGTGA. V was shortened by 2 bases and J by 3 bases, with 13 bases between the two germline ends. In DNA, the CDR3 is TGTGCCAGCAGCTTAGTGTCCGGGGGAGACACTGAAGCTTTCTTT. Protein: CASSLVSGGDTEAFF.

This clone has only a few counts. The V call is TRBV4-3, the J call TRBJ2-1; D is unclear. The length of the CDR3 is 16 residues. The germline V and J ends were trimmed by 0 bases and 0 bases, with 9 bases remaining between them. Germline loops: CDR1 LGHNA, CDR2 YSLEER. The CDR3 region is CASSQDAASSYNEQFF. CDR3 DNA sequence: TGCGCCAGCAGCCAAGATGCGGCAAGCTCCTACAATGAGCAGTTCTTC.

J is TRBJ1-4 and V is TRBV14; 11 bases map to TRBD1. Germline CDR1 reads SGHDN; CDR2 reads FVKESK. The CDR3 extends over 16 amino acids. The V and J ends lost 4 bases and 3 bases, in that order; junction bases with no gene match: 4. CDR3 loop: CASSRGQGVSNEKLFF. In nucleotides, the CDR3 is TGTGCCAGCAGCCGGGGACAGGGGGTCTCTAATGAAAAACTGTTTTTT.

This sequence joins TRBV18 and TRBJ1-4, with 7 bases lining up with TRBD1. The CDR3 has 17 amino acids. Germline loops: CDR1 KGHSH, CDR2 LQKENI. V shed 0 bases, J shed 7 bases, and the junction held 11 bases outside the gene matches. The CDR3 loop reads CASSPPKGTGTAEKLFF. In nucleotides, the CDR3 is TGTGCCAGCTCACCACCTAAGGGGACCGGGACAGCTGAAAAACTGTTTTTT.

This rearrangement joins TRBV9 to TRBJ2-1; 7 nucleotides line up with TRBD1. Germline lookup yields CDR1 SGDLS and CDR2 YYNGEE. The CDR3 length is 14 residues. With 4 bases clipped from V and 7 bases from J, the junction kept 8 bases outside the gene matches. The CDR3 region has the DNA TGTGCCAGCAGCCGACAGACAGGGCTAAATGAGCAGTTCTTC. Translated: CASSRQTGLNEQFF.

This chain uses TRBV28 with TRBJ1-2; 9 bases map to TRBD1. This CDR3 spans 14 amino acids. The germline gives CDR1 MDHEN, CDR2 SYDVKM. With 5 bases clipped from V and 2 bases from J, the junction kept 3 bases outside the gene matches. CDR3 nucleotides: TGTGCCAGCAGTACTACAGGGGGCAACTATGGCTACACCTTC. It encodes CASSTTGGNYGYTF.

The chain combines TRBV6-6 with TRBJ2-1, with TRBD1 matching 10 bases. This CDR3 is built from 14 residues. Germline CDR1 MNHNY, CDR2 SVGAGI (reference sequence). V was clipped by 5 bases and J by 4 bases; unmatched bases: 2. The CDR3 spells CASSRTGGYNEQFF. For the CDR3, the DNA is TGTGCCAGCAGTCGGACAGGGGGGTACAATGAGCAGTTCTTC.

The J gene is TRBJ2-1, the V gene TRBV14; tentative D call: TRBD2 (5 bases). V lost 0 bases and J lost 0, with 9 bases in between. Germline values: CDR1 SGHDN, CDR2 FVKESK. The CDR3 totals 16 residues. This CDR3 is CASSQDTRVSYNEQFF. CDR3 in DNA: TGTGCCAGCAGCCAAGATACGCGGGTCTCCTACAATGAGCAGTTCTTC.

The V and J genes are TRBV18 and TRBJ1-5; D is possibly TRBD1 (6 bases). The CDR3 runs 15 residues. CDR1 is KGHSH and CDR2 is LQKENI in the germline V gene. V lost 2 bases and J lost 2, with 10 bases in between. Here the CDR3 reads CASSPGGRGNQPQHF. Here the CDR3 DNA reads TGTGCCAGCTCACCAGGGGGCAGGGGCAATCAGCCCCAGCATTTT.

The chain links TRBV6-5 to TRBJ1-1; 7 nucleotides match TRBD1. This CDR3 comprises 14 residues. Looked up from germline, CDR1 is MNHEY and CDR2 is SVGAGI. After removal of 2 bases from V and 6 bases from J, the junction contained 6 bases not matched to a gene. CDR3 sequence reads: CASSYHGQASEAFF. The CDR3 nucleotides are TGTGCCAGCAGTTACCACGGACAGGCCTCTGAAGCTTTCTTT.

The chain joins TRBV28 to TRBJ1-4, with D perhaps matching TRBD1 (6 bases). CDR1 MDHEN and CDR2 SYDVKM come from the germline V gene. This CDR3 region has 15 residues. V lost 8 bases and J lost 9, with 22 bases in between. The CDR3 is CASSLGGPRGKKLFF. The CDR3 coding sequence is TGTGCCAGCTCCCTGGGGGGACCTAGGGGGAAAAAACTGTTTTTT.

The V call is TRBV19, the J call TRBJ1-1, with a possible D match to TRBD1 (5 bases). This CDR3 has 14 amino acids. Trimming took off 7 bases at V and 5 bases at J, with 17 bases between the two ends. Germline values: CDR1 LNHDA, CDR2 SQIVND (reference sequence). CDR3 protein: CASIRLGGGTEAFF. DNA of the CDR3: TGTGCCAGTATTCGACTCGGGGGTGGGACTGAAGCTTTCTTT.

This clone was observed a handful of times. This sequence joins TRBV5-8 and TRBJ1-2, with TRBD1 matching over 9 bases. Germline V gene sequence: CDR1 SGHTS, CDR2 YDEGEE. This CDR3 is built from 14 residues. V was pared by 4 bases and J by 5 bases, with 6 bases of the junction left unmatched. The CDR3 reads CASSGTGGWYGYTF. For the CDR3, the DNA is TGTGCCAGCAGCGGCACAGGGGGCTGGTATGGCTACACCTTC.

DNA of the CDR3: TGTGCCAGCAGCGTAGAATCTCGAGGGAACACTGAAGCTTTCTTT. The encoded protein is CASSVESRGNTEAFF. This chain uses TRBV9 with TRBJ1-1; D gene unclear. The CDR3 runs to 15 residues. CDR1 is SGDLS, CDR2 YYNGEE, per germline. V shed 0 bases and J shed 1 base, with 10 bases lying between them. Filled out from reference TRBV9 and TRBJ1-1, the complete variable domain reads DSGVTQTPKHLITATGQRVTLRCSPRSGDLSVYWYQQSLDQGLQFLIQYYNGEERAKGNILERFSAQQFPDLHSELNLSSLELGDSALYFCASSVESRGNTEAFFGQGTRLTVV.

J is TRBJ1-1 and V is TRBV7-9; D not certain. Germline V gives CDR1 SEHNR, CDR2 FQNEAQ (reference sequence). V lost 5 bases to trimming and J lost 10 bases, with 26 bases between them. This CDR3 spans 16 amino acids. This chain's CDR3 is CASSLIPLGPMEGAFF. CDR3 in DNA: TGTGCCAGCAGCCTTATTCCCCTCGGCCCTATGGAAGGAGCTTTCTTT. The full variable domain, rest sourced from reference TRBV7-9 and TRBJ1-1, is DTGVSQNPRHKITKRGQNVTFRCDPISEHNRLYWYRQTLGQGPEFLTYFQNEAQLEKSRLLSDRFSAERPKGSFSTLEIQRTEQGDSAMYLCASSLIPLGPMEGAFFGQGTRLTVV.

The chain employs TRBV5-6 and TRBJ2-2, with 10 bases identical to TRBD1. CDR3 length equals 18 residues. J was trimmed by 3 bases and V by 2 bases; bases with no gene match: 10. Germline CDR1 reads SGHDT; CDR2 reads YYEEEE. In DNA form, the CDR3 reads TGTGCCAGCAGCTTTAGACAGGGGGCTTGGAGGGACACCGGGGAGCTGTTTTTT. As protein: CASSFRQGAWRDTGELFF.